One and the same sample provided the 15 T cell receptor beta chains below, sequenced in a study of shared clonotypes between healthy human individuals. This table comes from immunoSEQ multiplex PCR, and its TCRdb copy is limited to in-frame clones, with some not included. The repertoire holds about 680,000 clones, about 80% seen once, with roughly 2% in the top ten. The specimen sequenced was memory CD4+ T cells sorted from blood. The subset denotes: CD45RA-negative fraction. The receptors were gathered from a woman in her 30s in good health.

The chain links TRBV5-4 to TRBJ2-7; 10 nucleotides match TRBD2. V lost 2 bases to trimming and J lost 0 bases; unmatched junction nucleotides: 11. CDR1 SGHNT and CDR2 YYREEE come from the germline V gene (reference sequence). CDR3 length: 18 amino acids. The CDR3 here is CASSLRSSGSPRSYEQYF. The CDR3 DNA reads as TGTGCCAGCAGCTTACGATCTAGCGGGAGCCCACGCTCCTACGAGCAGTACTTC.

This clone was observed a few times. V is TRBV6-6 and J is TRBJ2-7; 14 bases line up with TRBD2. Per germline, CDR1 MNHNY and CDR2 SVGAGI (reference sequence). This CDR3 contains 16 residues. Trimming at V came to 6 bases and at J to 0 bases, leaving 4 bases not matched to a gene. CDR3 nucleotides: TGTGCCAGCAGCGGGACTAGCGGGAGTAGCTCCTACGAGCAGTACTTC. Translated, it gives CASSGTSGSSSYEQYF.

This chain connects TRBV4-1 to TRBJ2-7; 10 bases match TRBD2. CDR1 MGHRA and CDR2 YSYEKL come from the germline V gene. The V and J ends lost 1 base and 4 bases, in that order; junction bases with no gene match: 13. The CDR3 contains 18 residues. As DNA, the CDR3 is TGCGCCAGCAGCCAAGGTCCTTTTTCTCGGACTAGCGGATACGAGCAGTACTTC. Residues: CASSQGPFSRTSGYEQYF.

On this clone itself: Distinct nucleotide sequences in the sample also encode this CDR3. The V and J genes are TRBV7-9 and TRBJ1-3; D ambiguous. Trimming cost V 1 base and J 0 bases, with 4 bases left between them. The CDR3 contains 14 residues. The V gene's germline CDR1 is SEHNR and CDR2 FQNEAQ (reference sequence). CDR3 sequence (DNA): TGTGCCAGCAGCTTAGATAGCTCTGGAAACACCATATATTTT. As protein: CASSLDSSGNTIYF.

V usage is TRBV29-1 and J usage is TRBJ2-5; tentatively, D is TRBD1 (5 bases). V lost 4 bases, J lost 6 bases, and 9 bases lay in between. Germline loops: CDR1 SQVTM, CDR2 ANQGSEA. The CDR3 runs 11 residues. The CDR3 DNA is TGCAGCGTTGTAGGGGCAAAGACCCAGTACTTC. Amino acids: CSVVGAKTQYF.

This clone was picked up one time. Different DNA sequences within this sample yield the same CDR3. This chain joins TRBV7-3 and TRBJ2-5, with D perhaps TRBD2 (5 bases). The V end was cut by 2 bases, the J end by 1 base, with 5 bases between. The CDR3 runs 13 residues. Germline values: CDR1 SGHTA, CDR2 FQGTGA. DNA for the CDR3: TGTGCCAGCAGCTTACTAGCCCAAGAGACCCAGTACTTC. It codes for CASSLLAQETQYF.

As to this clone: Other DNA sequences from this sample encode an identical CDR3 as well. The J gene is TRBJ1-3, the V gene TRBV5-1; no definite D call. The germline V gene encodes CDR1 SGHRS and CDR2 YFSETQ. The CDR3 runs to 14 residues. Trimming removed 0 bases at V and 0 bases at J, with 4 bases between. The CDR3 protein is CASSLDSSGNTIYF. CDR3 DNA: TGCGCCAGCAGCTTGGATAGCTCTGGAAACACCATATATTTT.

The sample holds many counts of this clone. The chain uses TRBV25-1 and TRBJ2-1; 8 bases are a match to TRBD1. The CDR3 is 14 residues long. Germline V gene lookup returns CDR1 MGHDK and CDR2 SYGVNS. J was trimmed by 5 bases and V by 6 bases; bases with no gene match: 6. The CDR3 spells CASRRGQVNNEQFF. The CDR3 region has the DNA TGTGCCAGCAGGAGGGGACAGGTCAACAATGAGCAGTTCTTC. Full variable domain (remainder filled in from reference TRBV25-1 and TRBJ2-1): EADIYQTPRYLVIGTGKKITLECSQTMGHDKMYWYQQDPGMELHLIHYSYGVNSTEKGDLSSESTVSRIRTEHFPLTLESARPSHTSQYLCASRRGQVNNEQFFGPGTRLTVL.

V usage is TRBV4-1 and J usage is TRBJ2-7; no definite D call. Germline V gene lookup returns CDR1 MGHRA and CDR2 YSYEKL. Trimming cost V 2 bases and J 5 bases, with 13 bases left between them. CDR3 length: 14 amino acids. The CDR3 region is CASSQLVFVDEQYF. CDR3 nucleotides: TGCGCCAGCAGCCAACTAGTGTTCGTCGACGAGCAGTACTTC.

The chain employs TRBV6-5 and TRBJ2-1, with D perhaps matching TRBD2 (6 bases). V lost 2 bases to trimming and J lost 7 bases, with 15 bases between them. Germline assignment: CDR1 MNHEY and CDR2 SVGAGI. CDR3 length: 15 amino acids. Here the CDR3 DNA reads TGTGCCAGCAGTTACGTGGGGGGTGCCGCAAATGAGCAGTTCTTC. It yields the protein CASSYVGGAANEQFF.

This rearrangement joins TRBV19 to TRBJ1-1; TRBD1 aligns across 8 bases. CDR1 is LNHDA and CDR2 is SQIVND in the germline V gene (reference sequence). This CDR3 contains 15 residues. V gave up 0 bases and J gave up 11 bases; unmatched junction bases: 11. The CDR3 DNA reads TGTGCCAGTAGTATAGACAGAACAGGGGGAATCGAGGCTTTCTTT. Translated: CASSIDRTGGIEAFF.

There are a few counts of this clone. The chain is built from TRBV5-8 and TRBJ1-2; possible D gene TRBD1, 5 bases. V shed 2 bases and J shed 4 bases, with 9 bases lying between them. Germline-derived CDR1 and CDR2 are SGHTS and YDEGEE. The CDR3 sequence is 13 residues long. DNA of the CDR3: TGTGCCAGCAGCTTCGACAGCCCCTATGGCTACACCTTC. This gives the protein CASSFDSPYGYTF.

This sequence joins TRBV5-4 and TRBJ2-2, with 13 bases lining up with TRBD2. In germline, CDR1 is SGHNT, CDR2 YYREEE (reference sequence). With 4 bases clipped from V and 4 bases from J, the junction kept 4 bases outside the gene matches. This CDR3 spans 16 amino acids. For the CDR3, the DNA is TGTGCCAGCAGCCCCGGGACTAGCGGGGTCACCGGGGAGCTGTTTTTT. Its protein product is CASSPGTSGVTGELFF.

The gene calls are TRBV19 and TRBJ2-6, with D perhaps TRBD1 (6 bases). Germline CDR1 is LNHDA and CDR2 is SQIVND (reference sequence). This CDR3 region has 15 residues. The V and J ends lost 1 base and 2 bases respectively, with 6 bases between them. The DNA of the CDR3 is TGTGCCAGTAGTATAGCAGGGGCTGGGGCCAACGTCCTGACTTTC. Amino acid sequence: CASSIAGAGANVLTF.

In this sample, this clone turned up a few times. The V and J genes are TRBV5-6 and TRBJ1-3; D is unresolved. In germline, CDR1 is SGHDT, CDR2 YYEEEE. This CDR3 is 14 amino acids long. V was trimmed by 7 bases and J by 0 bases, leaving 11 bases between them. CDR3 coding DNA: TGTGCCAGCCAAGCGTTAGACTCTGGAAACACCATATATTTT. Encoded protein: CASQALDSGNTIYF.